Sequencing of this T cell receptor (beta chain) was carried out in a study of T cells in Graves' hyperthyroidism and ophthalmopathy. For the study at large: The blood sample was taken at first diagnosis, before treatment began.

Study observations and caveats: Ophthalmopathy and stable hyperthyroidism were separated by a 13 V-J model.

There were TCR beta CDR3 regions amplified from RNA transcripts. The HTBI set primed first-round TCR CDR3 RT-PCR. A single record per CDR3 protein comes from TCRdb applying MiXCR to the multiplex PCR reads. The sample carries about 640,000 distinct CDR3 sequences, around 21% recorded once. Germline CDR1 reads MDHEN; CDR2 reads SYDVKM. The CDR3 sequence is 10 residues long. V lost 10 bases to trimming and J lost 8 bases, with 9 bases between them. Orbital computed tomography, thyroid ultrasound, serum thyroxine and TRAb, and clinical symptoms together informed the diagnoses. The PBMCs were taken from roughly 10 ml of fresh peripheral blood. Notes on this clonotype: The antigen remains unidentified.

V and J are TRBV28 and TRBJ2-1; D might be TRBD1 (6 bases). Sequenced: blood. The receptor was isolated from a young man with Graves' ophthalmopathy. The CDR3 reads CATQGYEQFF. DNA for the CDR3: TGTGCCACCCAGGGGTATGAGCAGTTCTTC.